The next 23 T cell receptor beta chains were all read from a single sample in a study of radiotherapy plus CTLA-4 blockade in lung cancer. Here immunoSEQ multiplex PCR was the method, and the copy in TCRdb shows in-frame clones only, minus some. The table shows about 36,000 clones, with around 77% occurring only once. Sequencing was performed on peripheral blood, taken from a patient treated with radiotherapy plus ipilimumab. The source of these receptors is a human donor with non-small cell lung cancer who had stable disease on radiotherapy plus ipilimumab.

The chain carries TRBV5-1 and TRBJ1-2, with 9 bases identical to TRBD1. Germline-derived CDR1 and CDR2 are SGHRS and YFSETQ. V gave up 4 bases and J gave up 5 bases; unmatched junction bases: 3. This CDR3 contains 13 residues. CDR3 nucleotide sequence: TGCGCCAGCAGCAAGGGACAGGGATATGGCTACACCTTC. Its translation: CASSKGQGYGYTF.

There are a few counts of this clone. The chain links TRBV12-5 to TRBJ1-1, with 10 bases that match TRBD1. Trimming removed 4 bases from V and 2 bases from J; junction bases left unmatched: 10. Germline V gene lookup returns CDR1 LGHNT and CDR2 FRNRAP. This CDR3 has 17 residues. The CDR3 loop reads CASGSRQGAIKNTEAFF. CDR3 bases: TGTGCTAGTGGTTCTCGACAGGGGGCCATTAAAAACACTGAAGCTTTCTTT.

The rearrangement links TRBV7-3 to TRBJ1-1; no reliable D call. CDR3 length: 14 amino acids. Trimming took off 1 base at V and 6 bases at J, with 12 bases between the two ends. Germline CDR1 is SGHTA and CDR2 is FQGTGA. CDR3 residues: CASSLNPRYSEAFF. DNA for the CDR3: TGTGCCAGCAGCTTAAATCCCCGGTACTCTGAAGCTTTCTTT.

The chain combines TRBV6-5 with TRBJ1-1; TRBD1 matches at 8 bases. The V segment lost 6 bases and the J segment 4 bases; nucleotides outside the gene matches: 4. This CDR3 contains 13 residues. The V gene's germline CDR1 is MNHEY and CDR2 SVGAGI. Written as DNA, the CDR3 is TGTGCCAGCAGAAGACAGGGGTCCACTGAAGCTTTCTTT. This encodes CASRRQGSTEAFF.

The V and J genes are TRBV4-2 and TRBJ2-3; the match to TRBD2 covers 14 bases. The CDR3 sequence is 18 residues long. The V gene's germline CDR1 is LGHNA and CDR2 YNFKEQ. V lost 5 bases, J lost 2 bases, and 9 bases stayed unmatched. The chain's CDR3 is CASSRRLAGGPVTDTQYF. For the CDR3, the DNA is TGTGCCAGCAGCAGAAGACTAGCGGGGGGGCCTGTCACAGATACGCAGTATTTT.

The chain has TRBV11-3 and TRBJ2-2; weak D call: TRBD1 (6 bases). V lost 3 bases and J lost 0, with 8 bases in between. Germline V gene sequence: CDR1 SGHNT, CDR2 YENEEA. The CDR3 is 15 residues long. In nucleotides, the CDR3 is TGTGCCAGCAGCTTGGGACAAACGAACACCGGGGAGCTGTTTTTT. It translates to CASSLGQTNTGELFF. Using reference TRBV11-3 and TRBJ2-2 for the parts outside the CDR3, the full variable domain is EAGVVQSPRYKIIEKKQPVAFWCNPISGHNTLYWYLQNLGQGPELLIRYENEEAVDDSQLPKDRFSAERLKGVDSTLKIQPAELGDSAVYLCASSLGQTNTGELFFGEGSRLTVL.

The CDR3 DNA reads TGTGCCAGCACAACCCGGCCGGGAGGGCAGTACTTC. The encoded protein is CASTTRPGGQYF. The J gene is TRBJ2-7, the V gene TRBV2; TRBD2 matches 7 bases. The V gene end was trimmed by 7 bases and the J gene end by 9 bases; junction bases not matched to a gene: 9. The CDR3 covers 12 residues. The V gene's germline CDR1 is SNHLY and CDR2 FYNNEI.

The chain links TRBV5-4 to TRBJ1-2; 7 positions match TRBD1. CDR1 is SGHNT, CDR2 YYREEE, per germline (reference sequence). The CDR3 runs to 14 residues. Unmatched junction bases numbered 7, after V lost 4 bases and J lost 4 bases. For the CDR3, the DNA is TGTGCCAGCAGCCCGACAGGGAACCGCTATGGCTACACCTTC. Protein: CASSPTGNRYGYTF.

This chain links TRBV19 with TRBJ2-1, with 10 bases matching TRBD2. V gave up 3 bases and J gave up 7 bases; unmatched junction bases: 12. Germline CDR1 is LNHDA and CDR2 is SQIVND (reference sequence). This CDR3 spans 17 amino acids. In nucleotides, the CDR3 is TGTGCCAGTAGTATTGCCCCAAGCGGGGGGGCGGAGAATGAGCAGTTCTTC. It is translated as CASSIAPSGGAENEQFF.

The chain recombines TRBV2 with TRBJ1-5; D unclear. Germline V lookup: CDR1 SNHLY, CDR2 FYNNEI. CDR3 length: 11 amino acids. V dropped 6 bases and J dropped 9 bases, with 9 bases sitting between them. Written as DNA, the CDR3 is TGTGCCAGCAGCCTTAACGGGCCCCAGCATTTT. Amino acids: CASSLNGPQHF.

The chain joins TRBV7-9 to TRBJ2-2; 7 nucleotides align to TRBD1. The CDR3 sequence is 16 residues long. V lost 0 bases and J lost 2; bases outside the gene matches: 3. Germline V gene lookup returns CDR1 SEHNR and CDR2 FQNEAQ (reference sequence). Written as DNA, the CDR3 is TGTGCCAGCAGCTTAGCCGGGACAGTCAACACCGGGGAGCTGTTTTTT. Its translation: CASSLAGTVNTGELFF.

This clone was seen ten or more times. V is TRBV12-5 and J is TRBJ2-5; 11 positions agree with TRBD2. Per germline, CDR1 LGHNT and CDR2 FRNRAP. Losses at the gene ends were 6 bases for V and 5 bases for J; bases not matched to a gene: 8. The CDR3 length is 15 residues. The CDR3 DNA is TGTGCTAGTGGGGCTAGCGGGGGGTCAGGGGAGACCCAGTACTTC. It yields the protein CASGASGGSGETQYF.

J is TRBJ1-2 and V is TRBV6-1; maybe TRBD1 (5 bases). This CDR3 spans 12 amino acids. CDR1 and CDR2 from the germline V gene are MNHNS and SASEGT. V was cut by 11 bases and J by 4 bases, with 14 bases left in between. The CDR3 spells CAGRRTTYGYTF. In DNA form, the CDR3 reads TGTGCCGGCCGCCGGACAACCTATGGCTACACCTTC.

This clone was observed a few times. J is TRBJ2-2 and V is TRBV4-1; D perhaps matches TRBD2 (6 bases). The ends were cut back, 5 bases at V and 6 bases at J, with 13 bases in the middle. Germline values: CDR1 MGHRA, CDR2 YSYEKL. The CDR3 contains 14 residues. As DNA, the CDR3 is TGCGCCAGCAGCACAGCAACGGGGGCCGGGGAGCTGTTTTTT. Encoded protein: CASSTATGAGELFF.

The gene calls are TRBV7-9 and TRBJ2-2, with D perhaps TRBD1 (6 bases). Trimming took 6 bases from V and 1 from J, leaving 12 bases between them. Looked up from germline, CDR1 is SEHNR and CDR2 is FQNEAQ (reference sequence). The CDR3 is 15 amino acids. In DNA form, the CDR3 reads TGTGCCAGCAGACCTTGGACAGAGAACACCGGGGAGCTGTTTTTT. Translated: CASRPWTENTGELFF.

V gene TRBV4-3 combines with J gene TRBJ1-2; no firm D call. This CDR3 has 13 residues. CDR1 is LGHNA and CDR2 is YSLEER in the germline V gene. V was clipped by 4 bases and J by 5 bases, with 11 bases between them. The CDR3 DNA sequence: TGCGCCAGCAGCCCTACGCGGGGTTATGGCTACACCTTC. Translated: CASSPTRGYGYTF.

The chain uses TRBV5-1 and TRBJ2-3, with 8 positions matching TRBD2. Per germline, CDR1 SGHRS and CDR2 YFSETQ. The CDR3 is 18 residues long. Unmatched junction bases numbered 17, after V lost 4 bases and J lost 4 bases. In DNA form, the CDR3 reads TGCGCCAGCAGCCTCACCTCCCGGGGGGGCTTTTTGGCAGATACGCAGTATTTT. Translated: CASSLTSRGGFLADTQYF. Full variable domain (missing parts from reference TRBV5-1 and TRBJ2-3): KAGVTQTPRYLIKTRGQQVTLSCSPISGHRSVSWYQQTPGQGLQFLFEYFSETQRNKGNFPGRFSGRQFSNSRSEMNVSTLELGDSALYLCASSLTSRGGFLADTQYFGPGTRLTVL.

V and J are TRBV28 and TRBJ1-2; 10 bases match TRBD1. V gave up 3 bases and J gave up 13 bases; unmatched junction bases: 11. The CDR3 extends over 14 amino acids. The germline V gene has CDR1 MDHEN and CDR2 SYDVKM. The CDR3 bases are TGTGCCAGCAGTTTGTTGACAGGGGGCTCCCTGGGCACCTTC. This sequence encodes CASSLLTGGSLGTF.

The V call is TRBV7-9, the J call TRBJ2-2; weak D call: TRBD1 (6 bases). The V end lost 5 bases, the J end lost 8 bases, and 12 bases lay between the germline ends. The CDR3 covers 13 residues. Germline V CDR1 and CDR2: SEHNR, FQNEAQ (reference sequence). The CDR3 here is CASSTTGRGELFF. As DNA, the CDR3 is TGTGCCAGCAGCACGACAGGTCGTGGGGAGCTGTTTTTT.

V and J are TRBV19 and TRBJ2-3, with 7 bases fitting TRBD1. Losses at the gene ends were 4 bases for V and 2 bases for J; bases not matched to a gene: 3. The CDR3 has 14 residues. CDR1 LNHDA and CDR2 SQIVND come from the germline V gene (reference sequence). DNA of the CDR3: TGTGCCAGTAGTAAGACAGGGAACACAGATACGCAGTATTTT. This encodes CASSKTGNTDTQYF. Variable domain in full (rest from reference TRBV19 and TRBJ2-3): DGGITQSPKYLFRKEGQNVTLSCEQNLNHDAMYWYRQDPGQGLRLIYYSQIVNDFQKGDIAEGYSVSREKKESFPLTVTSAQKNPTAFYLCASSKTGNTDTQYFGPGTRLTVL.

On this clone: The same CDR3 also results from other DNA sequences found in this sample. CDR3 region: CASSRDRSGYEQYF. For the CDR3, the DNA is TGTGCCAGCAGTCGGGACAGGTCGGGCTACGAGCAGTACTTC. This chain links TRBV6-1 with TRBJ2-7; TRBD1 aligns across 8 bases. The trim removed 5 bases at V and 3 bases at J, leaving 6 bases unmatched. There are 14 residues in the CDR3. CDR1 is MNHNS and CDR2 is SASEGT in the germline V gene.

This sequence joins TRBV30 and TRBJ1-1; tentatively, D is TRBD1 (6 bases). The V and J ends lost 4 bases and 1 base respectively, with 19 bases between them. The CDR3 consists of 16 residues. Germline CDR1 is GTSNPN and CDR2 is SVGIG (reference sequence). CDR3 nucleotides: TGTGCCTGGACCCTCGGCGGACCGACAGGGAACACTGAAGCTTTCTTT. Its protein is CAWTLGGPTGNTEAFF.

The J gene is TRBJ2-7, the V gene TRBV7-9; D gene unclear. The V and J ends lost 4 bases and 2 bases respectively, with 12 bases between them. Germline V gene data show CDR1 as SEHNR and CDR2 as FQNEAQ (reference sequence). The CDR3 extends over 14 amino acids. The CDR3 spells CASSSVSGAYEQYF. The CDR3 nucleotides read TGTGCCAGCAGCTCCGTCTCTGGAGCCTACGAGCAGTACTTC.